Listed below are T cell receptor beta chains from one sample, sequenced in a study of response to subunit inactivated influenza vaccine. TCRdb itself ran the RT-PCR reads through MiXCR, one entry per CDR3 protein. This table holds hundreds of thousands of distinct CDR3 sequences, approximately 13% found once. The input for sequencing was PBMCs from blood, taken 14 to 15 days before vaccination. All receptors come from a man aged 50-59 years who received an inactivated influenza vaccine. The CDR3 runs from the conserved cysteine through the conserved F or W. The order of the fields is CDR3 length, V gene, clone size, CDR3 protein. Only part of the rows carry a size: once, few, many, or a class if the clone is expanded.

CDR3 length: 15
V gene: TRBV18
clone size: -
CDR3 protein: CASSLPGLGSYEQYF

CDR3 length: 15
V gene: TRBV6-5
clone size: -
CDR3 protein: CASIWDTLLQETQYF

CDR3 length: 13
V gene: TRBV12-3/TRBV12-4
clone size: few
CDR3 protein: CASSSVSQETQYF

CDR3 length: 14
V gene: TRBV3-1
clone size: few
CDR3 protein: CASSTGGTGFGAFF

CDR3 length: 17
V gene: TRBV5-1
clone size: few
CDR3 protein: CASSLGQGHGEVNEQFF

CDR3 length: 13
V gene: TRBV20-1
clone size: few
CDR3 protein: CSARAGGTDTQYF

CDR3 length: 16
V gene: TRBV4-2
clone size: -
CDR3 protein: CASSPGTATTNEKLFF

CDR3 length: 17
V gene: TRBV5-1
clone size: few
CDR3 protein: CASSPREGRSGANVLTF

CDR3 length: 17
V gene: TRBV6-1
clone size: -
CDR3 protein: CASSEGRVAGHQETQYF

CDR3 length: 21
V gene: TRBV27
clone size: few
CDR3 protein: CASSLSGDPGTSGRARKTQYF

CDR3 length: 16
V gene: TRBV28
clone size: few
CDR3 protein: CASSSMRGGFVYEQYF

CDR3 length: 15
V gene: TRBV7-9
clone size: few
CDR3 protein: CARSKLAGQPDTQYF

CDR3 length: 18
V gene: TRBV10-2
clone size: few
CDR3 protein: CASRSSGQATLAKNIQYF

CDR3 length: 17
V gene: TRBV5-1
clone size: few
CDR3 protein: CASSLVSSGMNTDTQYF

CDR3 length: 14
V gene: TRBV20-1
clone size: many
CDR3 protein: CSAVAGGPLDTQYF

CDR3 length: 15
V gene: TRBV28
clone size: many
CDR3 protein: CASSPLAISTDTQYF

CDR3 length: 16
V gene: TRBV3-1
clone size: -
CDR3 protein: CASSQPLTGGNTEAFF

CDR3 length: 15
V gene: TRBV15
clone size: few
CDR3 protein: CATSLQSSYNSPLHF

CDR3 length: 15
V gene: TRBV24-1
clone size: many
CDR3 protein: CATSDLTGGTETQYF

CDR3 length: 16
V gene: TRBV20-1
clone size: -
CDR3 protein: CSATGQEKLAKNIQYF

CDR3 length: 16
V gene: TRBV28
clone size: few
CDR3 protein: CASSLLDRGFQETQYF

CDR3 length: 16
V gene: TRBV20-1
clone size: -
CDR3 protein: CCARDLTSGNTDTQYF

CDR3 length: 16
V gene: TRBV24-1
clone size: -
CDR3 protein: CAIQPSGSWNTGELFF

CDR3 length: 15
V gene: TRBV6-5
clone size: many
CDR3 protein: CASSYGRERDTEAFF

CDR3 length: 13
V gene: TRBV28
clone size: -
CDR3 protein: CASSSRTQQPQHF

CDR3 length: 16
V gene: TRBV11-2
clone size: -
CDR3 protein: CASSLPPGAGTEELFF

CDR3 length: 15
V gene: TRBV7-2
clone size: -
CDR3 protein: CASRSNSGGSNEQFF

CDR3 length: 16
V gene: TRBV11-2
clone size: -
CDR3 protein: CASRDIQGPTRNIQYF

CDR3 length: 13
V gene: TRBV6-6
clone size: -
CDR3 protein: CASRDRVNQPQHF

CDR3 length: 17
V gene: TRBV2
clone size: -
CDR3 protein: CASRGDKAGGPGKTQYF

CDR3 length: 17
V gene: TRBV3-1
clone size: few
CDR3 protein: CASSQRRTSARTDTQYF

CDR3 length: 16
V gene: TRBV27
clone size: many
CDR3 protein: CASSITRVSSYNEQFF

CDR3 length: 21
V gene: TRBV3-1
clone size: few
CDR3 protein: CASSARDSPRSYRTRSYGYTF

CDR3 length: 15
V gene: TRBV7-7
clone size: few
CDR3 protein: CASSLNRGYQETQYF

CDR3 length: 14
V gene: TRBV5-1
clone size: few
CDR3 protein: CASSYQGRGNEQYF

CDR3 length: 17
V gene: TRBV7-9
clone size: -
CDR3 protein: CASSSDSGRFAYNEQFF

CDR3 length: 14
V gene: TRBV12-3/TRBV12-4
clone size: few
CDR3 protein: CASTTSGRGGELFF

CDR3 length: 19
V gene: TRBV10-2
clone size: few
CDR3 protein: CASSFRRPGLAAQQETQYF

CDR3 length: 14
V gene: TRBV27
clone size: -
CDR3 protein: CASSPQRDTGELFF

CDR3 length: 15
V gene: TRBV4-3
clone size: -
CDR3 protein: CASSQDRGVYNEQFF

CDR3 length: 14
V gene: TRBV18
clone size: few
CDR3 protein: CASSQKDNSYEQYF

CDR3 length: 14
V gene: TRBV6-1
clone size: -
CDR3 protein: CASTMTGGRDTQYF

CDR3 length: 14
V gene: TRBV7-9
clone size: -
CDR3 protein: CASSQYWRVGEQYF

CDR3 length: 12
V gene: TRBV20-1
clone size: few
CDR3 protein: CSAGQGSVEQFF

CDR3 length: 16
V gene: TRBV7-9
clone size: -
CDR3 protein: CASSLGVTTAIYEQYF

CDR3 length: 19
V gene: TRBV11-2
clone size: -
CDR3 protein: CASSTNSGLAGGPPYEQYF

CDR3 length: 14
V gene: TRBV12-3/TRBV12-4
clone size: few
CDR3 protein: CASSPWGTDQPQHF

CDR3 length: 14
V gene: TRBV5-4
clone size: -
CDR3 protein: CASSLVQGSSEQYF

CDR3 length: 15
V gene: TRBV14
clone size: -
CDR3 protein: CASSQGQGAGYEQYF

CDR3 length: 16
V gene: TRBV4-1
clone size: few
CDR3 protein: CASSQVSSGRVYEQYF

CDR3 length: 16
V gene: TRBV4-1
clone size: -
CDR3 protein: CASSQHPRRTDYGYTF

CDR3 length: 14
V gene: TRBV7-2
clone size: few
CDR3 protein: CASSLRQKNTEAFF

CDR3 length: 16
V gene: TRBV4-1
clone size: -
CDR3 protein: CASSQGVAGGTDTQYF

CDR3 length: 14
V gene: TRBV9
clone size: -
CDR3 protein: CASSGQASINVLTF

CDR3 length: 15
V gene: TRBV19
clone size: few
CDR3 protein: CASSIGLRNTGELFF